These 28 T cell receptor beta chains came from one sample sequenced in a study of shared clonotypes between healthy human individuals. The data were produced by immunoSEQ multiplex PCR, yet TCRdb's version contains in-frame clones alone and is incomplete. The sample lists more than 1,200,000 clones, about 98.5% occurring once. Sequenced: naive CD4+ T cells sorted from blood. Subset specified: CD45RA+ positively selected. These receptors were collected from a man aged 25 to 45 in good health.

The chain links TRBV7-6 to TRBJ2-7; 11 bases fit TRBD1. J gave up 3 bases and V 4 bases, and 8 bases lay outside the gene matches. The germline gives CDR1 SGHVS, CDR2 FNYEAQ. The CDR3 runs to 16 residues. CDR3 protein: CASSSSGTGGIYEQYF. CDR3 nucleotide sequence: TGTGCCAGCAGCTCCAGCGGGACAGGGGGAATCTACGAGCAGTACTTC.

This chain joins TRBV11-2 and TRBJ2-3, with a tentative D call TRBD2 (5 bases). V lost 1 base to trimming and J lost 0 bases, with 11 bases between them. This CDR3 has 16 amino acids. Germline V gene data show CDR1 as SGHAT and CDR2 as FQNNGV. The CDR3 DNA sequence: TGTGCCAGCAGCTTAGTGGCGGGCTCTAGCACAGATACGCAGTATTTT. This encodes CASSLVAGSSTDTQYF.

V usage is TRBV6-1 and J usage is TRBJ2-2, with 9 bases fitting TRBD1. The V and J ends lost 5 bases and 6 bases, in that order; junction bases with no gene match: 7. This CDR3 is 15 amino acids long. The V gene's germline CDR1 is MNHNS and CDR2 SASEGT. CDR3 nucleotides: TGTGCCAGCAGTTCCGGGACAGGGCGATCCGGGGAGCTGTTTTTT. Amino acids: CASSSGTGRSGELFF.

The V call is TRBV18, the J call TRBJ2-7, with 8 positions matching TRBD2. This CDR3 contains 14 residues. In germline, CDR1 is KGHSH, CDR2 LQKENI. Losses at the gene ends were 4 bases for V and 2 bases for J; bases not matched to a gene: 4. In DNA form, the CDR3 reads TGTGCCAGCTCACAACTGGGACTAGCCTACGAGCAGTACTTC. Translation: CASSQLGLAYEQYF.

V and J are TRBV6-5 and TRBJ2-5, with a possible D match to TRBD2 (5 bases). CDR1 is MNHEY and CDR2 is SVGAGI in the germline V gene. The CDR3 is 14 amino acids. The V end was cut by 6 bases, the J end by 0 bases, with 11 bases between. CDR3 sequence: CASRGAGDQETQYF. The CDR3 nucleotides are TGTGCCAGCAGGGGCGCCGGGGACCAAGAGACCCAGTACTTC.

This clone was recorded once. The chain has TRBV18 and TRBJ1-3; 8 nucleotides agree with TRBD1. The germline V gene has CDR1 KGHSH and CDR2 LQKENI. The CDR3 runs to 15 residues. V lost 6 bases to trimming and J lost 3 bases; unmatched junction nucleotides: 7. CDR3 DNA sequence: TGTGCCAGCTCGCCCTTGGACAGGGATGGAAACACCATATATTTT. Amino acids: CASSPLDRDGNTIYF.

The chain recombines TRBV6-6 with TRBJ2-7; TRBD1 matches at 7 bases. Germline loops: CDR1 MNHNY, CDR2 SVGAGI (reference sequence). V lost 1 base, J lost 11 bases, and 8 bases stayed unmatched. The CDR3 is made up of 13 amino acids. CDR3 sequence: CASSYYRDSKEYF. As DNA, the CDR3 is TGTGCCAGCAGTTACTACCGGGACAGTAAAGAGTACTTC.

This sequence joins TRBV5-4 and TRBJ2-1; 9 bases fit TRBD2. CDR3 length equals 16 residues. In germline, CDR1 is SGHNT, CDR2 YYREEE (reference sequence). V trimming: 4 bases; J trimming: 6 bases; junction bases outside the gene matches: 11. The CDR3 bases are TGTGCCAGCAGCCTGGAACCGGGACTAGCCCCCAATGAGCAGTTCTTC. It is translated as CASSLEPGLAPNEQFF.

V usage is TRBV4-1 and J usage is TRBJ2-7, with D tentatively TRBD1 (6 bases). The V end lost 6 bases, the J end lost 3 bases, and 9 bases lay between the germline ends. This CDR3 has 12 residues. Germline CDR1 is MGHRA and CDR2 is YSYEKL. The CDR3 sequence: CASSGGGYEQYF. CDR3 DNA sequence: TGCGCCAGCAGTGGGGGCGGCTACGAGCAGTACTTC.

The V and J genes are TRBV5-4 and TRBJ2-3; 8 nucleotides agree with TRBD2. The CDR3 sequence is 17 residues long. CDR1 and CDR2 (germline): SGHNT, YYREEE (reference sequence). The V and J ends lost 4 bases and 0 bases, in that order; junction bases with no gene match: 10. CDR3 protein: CASSRGETSASTDTQYF. In DNA form, the CDR3 reads TGTGCCAGCAGCCGGGGAGAGACTAGCGCGAGCACAGATACGCAGTATTTT.

The chain is built from TRBV30 and TRBJ2-7; maybe TRBD2 (6 bases). Germline V CDR1 and CDR2: GTSNPN, SVGIG (reference sequence). V was shortened by 2 bases and J by 6 bases, with 14 bases between the two germline ends. This CDR3 region has 13 residues. CDR3 nucleotides: TGTGCCTGGAGTCATAGAGGAGGGCGCGAGCAGTACTTC. As protein: CAWSHRGGREQYF.

The chain couples TRBV19 to TRBJ1-4; D is perhaps TRBD1 (6 bases). This CDR3 is 14 amino acids long. Germline loops: CDR1 LNHDA, CDR2 SQIVND (reference sequence). V was cut by 8 bases and J by 0 bases, with 10 bases left in between. Written as DNA, the CDR3 is TGTGCCAGTGCCGGGACACCAACTAATGAAAAACTGTTTTTT. It is translated as CASAGTPTNEKLFF.

The CDR3 bases are TGTGCCAGCAGCGGAGTTCCCGCTGGAAACACCATATATTTT. Translated: CASSGVPAGNTIYF. The chain is built from TRBV7-9 and TRBJ1-3, with D uncertain. Germline CDR1 and CDR2: SEHNR and FQNEAQ (reference sequence). V was pared by 5 bases and J by 2 bases, with 10 bases between. The CDR3 runs to 14 residues.

DNA for the CDR3: TGTGCCAGCAGCCCAGACCCCCCTTCTGGGGCCAACGTCCTGACTTTC. Encoded protein: CASSPDPPSGANVLTF. V gene TRBV11-3 combines with J gene TRBJ2-6; D uncertain. Between the trimmed V and J ends, which lost 5 bases and 1 base, there was a span of 12 bases. Germline V gives CDR1 SGHNT, CDR2 YENEEA. The length of the CDR3 is 16 residues.

The V and J genes are TRBV15 and TRBJ2-7; 7 nucleotides line up with TRBD1. V was clipped by 0 bases and J by 5 bases; unmatched bases: 4. The germline V gene encodes CDR1 LNHNV and CDR2 YYDKDF (reference sequence). This CDR3 region has 14 residues. CDR3 sequence (DNA): TGTGCCACCAGCAGAGATAGGGGGCGTAACGAGCAGTACTTC. This encodes CATSRDRGRNEQYF.

The chain links TRBV2 to TRBJ2-5, with D tentatively TRBD2 (6 bases). Germline-derived CDR1 and CDR2 are SNHLY and FYNNEI. V dropped 3 bases and J dropped 2 bases, with 10 bases sitting between them. This CDR3 has 14 amino acids. The CDR3 protein is CASSEGTYQETQYF. The CDR3 DNA sequence: TGTGCCAGCAGTGAGGGGACTTATCAAGAGACCCAGTACTTC.

This sequence joins TRBV11-2 and TRBJ2-7; D is perhaps TRBD1 (6 bases). CDR1 is SGHAT and CDR2 is FQNNGV in the germline V gene. V was clipped by 5 bases and J by 4 bases, with 12 bases between them. The CDR3 runs 13 residues. This CDR3 reads CASSTQGLYEQYF. CDR3 sequence (DNA): TGTGCCAGCAGCACTCAGGGGTTGTACGAGCAGTACTTC.

This clone showed up just once. One end of the junction fails to match germline, which may point to a read error. The gene calls are TRBV25-1 and TRBJ1-1; D might be TRBD1 (5 bases). Germline-derived CDR1 and CDR2 are MGHDK and SYGVNS. The CDR3 extends over 13 amino acids. CDR3 in amino acids: CASSDLGELSYLF. The CDR3 region has the DNA TGTGCCAGCAGTGACTTGGGGGAGTTATCCTACCTCTTT.

V and J are TRBV5-4 and TRBJ2-5; 12 bases are a match to TRBD2. The germline V gene has CDR1 SGHNT and CDR2 YYREEE (reference sequence). This CDR3 spans 13 amino acids. The junction had 1 base not matched to a gene; V was cut back by 3 bases and J by 7 bases. CDR3 protein: CASSSLAGGTQYF. The CDR3 coding sequence is TGTGCCAGCAGCTCACTAGCGGGAGGGACCCAGTACTTC.

This rearrangement joins TRBV7-9 to TRBJ2-3, with TRBD1 matching 9 bases. V shed 3 bases and J 6 bases; nucleotides not matched to a gene: 1. Germline assignment: CDR1 SEHNR and CDR2 FQNEAQ (reference sequence). This CDR3 region has 13 residues. CDR3 loop: CASSLDRGDTQYF. The CDR3 DNA follows: TGTGCCAGCAGCTTGGACAGGGGCGATACGCAGTATTTT.

J is TRBJ2-2 and V is TRBV11-2, with D unresolved. The CDR3 runs to 15 residues. The ends were cut back, 5 bases at V and 2 bases at J, with 12 bases in the middle. From germline, CDR1 is SGHAT and CDR2 FQNNGV. As DNA, the CDR3 is TGTGCCAGCAGCAAGCAGACCCTCAACACCGGGGAGCTGTTTTTT. Translated: CASSKQTLNTGELFF.

This chain joins TRBV28 and TRBJ2-2; 9 bases map to TRBD1. The germline CDR1 and CDR2 sequences are MDHEN and SYDVKM. After removal of 6 bases from V and 4 bases from J, the junction contained 6 bases not matched to a gene. There are 15 residues in the CDR3. CDR3 region: CASRLDRGSTGELFF. The CDR3 bases are TGTGCCAGCAGGTTGGACAGGGGATCCACCGGGGAGCTGTTTTTT.

The chain joins TRBV29-1 to TRBJ1-2; the D gene is possibly TRBD1 (5 bases). Trimming removed 5 bases at V and 8 bases at J, with 18 bases between. Germline V gene lookup returns CDR1 SQVTM and CDR2 ANQGSEA. This CDR3 spans 13 amino acids. CDR3 nucleotide sequence: TGCAGCGTTAGCGTAGGAGGGAGGGGAGGCTACACCTTC. Translation gives CSVSVGGRGGYTF.

J is TRBJ1-3 and V is TRBV7-6; D call uncertain. Trimming removed 4 bases at V and 4 bases at J, with 5 bases between. CDR1 SGHVS and CDR2 FNYEAQ come from the germline V gene. This CDR3 contains 12 residues. The DNA for the CDR3 is TGTGCCAGCAGCTCACCGGGAAACACCATATATTTT. Protein: CASSSPGNTIYF.

The rearrangement links TRBV6-5 to TRBJ2-7; D is possibly TRBD1 or TRBD2 (6 bases each). Trimming removed 8 bases at V and 6 bases at J, with 23 bases between. Germline CDR1 reads MNHEY; CDR2 reads SVGAGI. This CDR3 has 15 residues. The CDR3 region is CASGRVTGAGSEQYF. The CDR3 nucleotides are TGTGCCAGCGGACGGGTCACGGGGGCGGGAAGCGAGCAGTACTTC.

For the CDR3, the DNA is TGTGCCAGCAGCTTGTCGGGGGCGTACACCGGGGAGCTGTTTTTT. Its protein product is CASSLSGAYTGELFF. This chain uses TRBV7-9 with TRBJ2-2; D is possibly TRBD1 or TRBD2 (6 bases each). The CDR3 spans 15 residues. Trimming stripped 3 bases from V and 3 bases from J, with 11 bases between. CDR1 and CDR2 from the germline V gene are SEHNR and FQNEAQ (reference sequence).

The chain is built from TRBV18 and TRBJ2-5; no clear D. This CDR3 is built from 14 residues. Between the trimmed V and J ends, which lost 1 base and 2 bases, there was a span of 8 bases. Germline assignment: CDR1 KGHSH and CDR2 LQKENI. The CDR3 spells CASSPLTAQETQYF. CDR3 coding DNA: TGTGCCAGCTCACCACTTACAGCACAAGAGACCCAGTACTTC.

This chain uses TRBV11-2 with TRBJ1-4, with no clear D. The CDR3 runs 16 residues. Trimming stripped 2 bases from V and 1 base from J, with 11 bases between. Germline assignment: CDR1 SGHAT and CDR2 FQNNGV. CDR3 sequence reads: CASSLRAMVTNEKLFF. CDR3 nucleotide sequence: TGTGCCAGCAGCTTACGGGCGATGGTAACTAATGAAAAACTGTTTTTT.